This T cell receptor beta chain derives from a study of blood T cell repertoires in COVID-19. With 5 bases clipped from V and 8 bases from J, the junction kept 9 bases outside the gene matches. The CDR3 sequence is 15 residues long. Germline V CDR1 and CDR2: SGHDT, YYEEEE. Generated by immunoSEQ multiplex PCR, the TCRdb table keeps only in-frame clones and is missing some. The sample lists approximately 130,000 clones; around 87% were seen once. V and J are TRBV5-6 and TRBJ1-4; 10 bases are a match to TRBD1. The clonotype originates from a man aged 50-59 years with active COVID-19. Sequencing was carried out using peripheral blood. CDR3: CASSSTGGIIEKLFF. DNA for the CDR3: TGTGCCAGCAGTTCGACAGGGGGCATCATCGAAAAACTGTTTTTT.